This T cell receptor beta chain was observed in a study of blood T cell repertoires in COVID-19. TCRdb keeps only in-frame clones here, not all; method: immunoSEQ multiplex PCR. The profile shows about 340,000 clones, roughly 90% of them singletons. V gave up 0 bases and J gave up 11 bases; unmatched junction bases: 1. There are 12 residues in the CDR3. The germline V gene has CDR1 SGHAT and CDR2 FQNNGV. The V gene is TRBV11-2, the J gene TRBJ2-5; 9 nucleotides align to TRBD2. This receptor was identified in an older woman with COVID-19, enrolled during active disease. The sequenced sample consisted of peripheral blood. CDR3 amino acids: CASSLEAGGQYF. Written as DNA, the CDR3 is TGTGCCAGCAGCTTAGAGGCGGGAGGGCAGTACTTC. Full variable domain (rest looked up from reference TRBV11-2 and TRBJ2-5): EAGVAQSPRYKIIEKRQSVAFWCNPISGHATLYWYQQILGQGPKLLIQFQNNGVVDDSQLPKDRFSAERLKGVDSTLKIQPAKLEDSAVYLCASSLEAGGQYFGPGTRLLVL.